The sequence of this TCR beta chain was determined in a study of cytomegalovirus exposure and HLA in healthy donors. Primers included in the PCR were 60 Vbeta and 13 Jbeta primers. The protocol was immunoSEQ multiplex PCR, while the TCRdb copy is restricted to in-frame clones and leaves out a portion. The sample holds 100,000 to 150,000 clones, 70% to 90% seen once. The CDR3 sequence is 13 residues long. Trimming removed 3 bases at V and 0 bases at J, with 4 bases between. Germline V CDR1 and CDR2: MRHNA, SNTAGT. The receptor comes from a boy aged 10-17 years in good health and CMV-seronegative. What was sequenced was PBMCs. The chain combines TRBV6-4 with TRBJ2-3; no clear D gene. The CDR3 DNA sequence: TGTGCCAGCAGTGAATCTAGCACAGATACGCAGTATTTT. Amino acids: CASSESSTDTQYF.